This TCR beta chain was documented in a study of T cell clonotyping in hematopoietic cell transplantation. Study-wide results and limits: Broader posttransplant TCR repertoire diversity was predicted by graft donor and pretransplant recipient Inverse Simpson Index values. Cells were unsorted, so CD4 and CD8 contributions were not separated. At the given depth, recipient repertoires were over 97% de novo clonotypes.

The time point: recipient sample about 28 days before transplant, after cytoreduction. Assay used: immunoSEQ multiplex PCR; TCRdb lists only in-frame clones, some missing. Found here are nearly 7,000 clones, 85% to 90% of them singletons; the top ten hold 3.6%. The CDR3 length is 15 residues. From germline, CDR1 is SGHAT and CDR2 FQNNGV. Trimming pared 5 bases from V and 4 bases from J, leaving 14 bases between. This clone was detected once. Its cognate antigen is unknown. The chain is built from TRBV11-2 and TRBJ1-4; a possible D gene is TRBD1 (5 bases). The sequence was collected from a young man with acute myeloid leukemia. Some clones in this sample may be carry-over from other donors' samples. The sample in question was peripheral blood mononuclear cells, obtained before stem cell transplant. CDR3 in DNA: TGTGCCAGCAGCCCAATCGGGGGGTTTAATGAAAAACTGTTTTTT. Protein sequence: CASSPIGGFNEKLFF.